This T cell receptor beta chain was recovered during a study of control samples from healthy donors and cancer patients. The V gene end was trimmed by 5 bases and the J gene end by 1 base; junction bases not matched to a gene: 3. This CDR3 has 15 amino acids. CDR1 and CDR2 (germline): SEHNR, FQNEAQ (reference sequence). The method was immunoSEQ multiplex PCR; TCRdb's version includes in-frame clones alone and lacks a portion of them. The sample consists of fewer than 90,000 clones, around 94% of them appearing once. The rearrangement joins TRBV7-9 to TRBJ2-2, with 8 bases matching TRBD1. The sequenced sample was blood. This clonotype was obtained from a woman in her thirties or forties in good health. In nucleotides, the CDR3 is TGTGCCAGCAGCCCCGGGACAGGGAACACCGGGGAGCTGTTTTTT. Amino acid sequence: CASSPGTGNTGELFF.